The 30 T cell receptor beta chains below were found in one sample sequenced in a study of OX40 agonist ivuxolimab in advanced cancers. TCRdb's copy holds only in-frame clones and misses some; the assay was immunoSEQ multiplex PCR. The repertoire holds about 89,000 clones, with more than 75% as singletons. Here the sequenced sample was CD4+ or CD8+ T cells sorted from blood, taken in a trial of the OX40 agonist ivuxolimab. These TCRs come from an adult with an advanced solid tumor such as melanoma, head and neck, liver or kidney cancer.

This chain connects TRBV2 to TRBJ2-7, with TRBD1 identical over 9 bases. V was clipped by 7 bases and J by 5 bases; unmatched bases: 6. Germline V gene lookup returns CDR1 SNHLY and CDR2 FYNNEI. This CDR3 has 13 amino acids. The CDR3 reads CASTPDRGHEQYF. CDR3 sequence (DNA): TGTGCCAGCACCCCGGACAGGGGTCACGAGCAGTACTTC.

This chain uses TRBV7-2 with TRBJ2-7; no reliable D call. V was cut by 5 bases and J by 0 bases, with 8 bases left in between. The CDR3 loop spans 13 amino acids. In germline, CDR1 is SGHTA, CDR2 FQGNSA. CDR3 amino acids: CASSKRSSYEQYF. The CDR3 bases are TGTGCCAGCAGCAAACGCTCCTCCTACGAGCAGTACTTC.

The chain joins TRBV7-2 to TRBJ1-5; 10 bases agree with TRBD1. Germline lookup yields CDR1 SGHTA and CDR2 FQGNSA. The CDR3 is 16 amino acids. V was pared by 4 bases and J by 7 bases, with 10 bases of the junction left unmatched. CDR3 nucleotide sequence: TGTGCCAGCAGCTCACAGACAGGGGGCATAAACCAGCCCCAGCATTTT. It specifies CASSSQTGGINQPQHF.

The rearrangement uses TRBV19 and TRBJ2-3; the D gene is possibly TRBD2 (6 bases). CDR1 LNHDA and CDR2 SQIVND come from the germline V gene (reference sequence). The CDR3 length is 14 residues. V was shortened by 7 bases and J by 0 bases, with 11 bases between the two germline ends. Here the CDR3 reads CASMVAESTDTQYF. CDR3 coding DNA: TGTGCCAGTATGGTAGCGGAGAGCACAGATACGCAGTATTTT. Full variable domain (rest looked up from reference TRBV19 and TRBJ2-3): DGGITQSPKYLFRKEGQNVTLSCEQNLNHDAMYWYRQDPGQGLRLIYYSQIVNDFQKGDIAEGYSVSREKKESFPLTVTSAQKNPTAFYLCASMVAESTDTQYFGPGTRLTVL.

The chain carries TRBV9 and TRBJ1-1, with TRBD1 matching 8 bases. Germline V lookup: CDR1 SGDLS, CDR2 YYNGEE. Trimming at V came to 4 bases and at J to 0 bases, leaving 8 bases not matched to a gene. The CDR3 sequence is 16 residues long. CDR3 sequence (DNA): TGTGCCAGCAGCTCTCCCAGGGGGCTTTTGAACACTGAAGCTTTCTTT. Its translation is CASSSPRGLLNTEAFF. Full variable domain (remainder filled in from reference TRBV9 and TRBJ1-1): DSGVTQTPKHLITATGQRVTLRCSPRSGDLSVYWYQQSLDQGLQFLIQYYNGEERAKGNILERFSAQQFPDLHSELNLSSLELGDSALYFCASSSPRGLLNTEAFFGQGTRLTVV.

The genes are TRBV10-3 and TRBJ2-1, with 11 bases fitting TRBD2. Germline trimming cut 6 bases from V and 9 bases from J; bases unmatched to any gene: 13. Germline-derived CDR1 and CDR2 are ENHRY and SYGVKD. The CDR3 totals 16 residues. DNA of the CDR3: TGTGCCATCAGGGATCCTGACGGGACTAGCGGCGGTGAGCAGTTCTTC. Translated, it gives CAIRDPDGTSGGEQFF.

This rearrangement joins TRBV6-6 to TRBJ1-2; possible D gene TRBD1, 5 bases. The germline V gene has CDR1 MNHNY and CDR2 SVGAGI (reference sequence). Trimming took off 2 bases at V and 5 bases at J, with 12 bases between the two ends. CDR3 size: 14 residues. CDR3 region: CASSYAQGTYGYTF. CDR3 nucleotide sequence: TGTGCCAGCAGTTACGCCCAGGGAACGTATGGCTACACCTTC.

This chain links TRBV7-2 with TRBJ2-7, with 10 nucleotides matching TRBD2. This CDR3 region has 15 residues. The germline gives CDR1 SGHTA, CDR2 FQGNSA. J lost 7 bases, V lost 4 bases, and 10 bases had no gene match. The CDR3 DNA is TGTGCCAGCAGCTCACGTCTAGCGGGAGCGGGGGAGCAGTACTTC. Protein product: CASSSRLAGAGEQYF.

The V call is TRBV6-1, the J call TRBJ2-7, with 7 bases aligning to TRBD1. This CDR3 has 14 residues. J gave up 0 bases and V 10 bases, and 9 bases lay outside the gene matches. The germline V gene encodes CDR1 MNHNS and CDR2 SASEGT. The CDR3 region is CAISDRARSYEQYF. The CDR3 nucleotides read TGTGCCATATCCGACAGGGCCCGCTCCTACGAGCAGTACTTC.

This chain links TRBV30 with TRBJ2-3; TRBD2 aligns across 12 bases. CDR1 and CDR2 from the germline V gene are GTSNPN and SVGIG (reference sequence). The CDR3 sequence is 16 residues long. V lost 4 bases and J lost 2; bases outside the gene matches: 7. The CDR3 region is CAWTRGLAGSTDTQYF. The CDR3 nucleotides read TGTGCCTGGACGCGCGGACTAGCGGGATCCACAGATACGCAGTATTTT. The full variable domain, its missing parts supplied by reference TRBV30 and TRBJ2-3, is SQTIHQWPATLVQPVGSPLSLECTVEGTSNPNLYWYRQAAGRGLQLLFYSVGIGQISSEVPQNLSASRPQDRQFILSSKKLLLSDSGFYLCAWTRGLAGSTDTQYFGPGTRLTVL.

The chain uses TRBV5-1 and TRBJ1-2; 7 nucleotides align to TRBD1. Germline assignment: CDR1 SGHRS and CDR2 YFSETQ. Trimming at V came to 0 bases and at J to 5 bases, leaving 7 bases not matched to a gene. This CDR3 is built from 15 residues. The CDR3 DNA sequence: TGCGCCAGCAGCTTGGCCGGGGCAGGGGGTTATGGCTACACCTTC. Translated, it gives CASSLAGAGGYGYTF.

The chain employs TRBV5-8 and TRBJ1-3, with D unresolved. Germline lookup yields CDR1 SGHTS and CDR2 YDEGEE. Trimming took 4 bases from V and 4 from J, leaving 12 bases between them. The CDR3 has 14 amino acids. The CDR3 here is CASSLAMSGNTIYF. CDR3 nucleotide sequence: TGTGCCAGCAGCCTGGCGATGAGCGGAAACACCATATATTTT.

V is TRBV28 and J is TRBJ2-3, with D perhaps TRBD1 (5 bases). V gave up 4 bases and J gave up 1 base, with 6 bases separating them. CDR1 is MDHEN, CDR2 SYDVKM, per germline. The CDR3 runs to 13 residues. The CDR3 sequence: CASSSQGTDTQYF. CDR3 coding DNA: TGTGCCAGCAGTTCACAGGGCACAGATACGCAGTATTTT.

This chain connects TRBV7-2 to TRBJ2-5, with 11 bases matching TRBD2. The CDR3 is 16 residues long. J gave up 5 bases and V 1 base, and 6 bases lay outside the gene matches. Germline V lookup: CDR1 SGHTA, CDR2 FQGNSA. The DNA for the CDR3 is TGTGCCAGCAGCTTAGAGGCTAGCGGGGGGTGGGAGACCCAGTACTTC. Its protein product is CASSLEASGGWETQYF.

The chain has TRBV19 and TRBJ1-5; D is uncertain. The CDR3 runs to 16 residues. CDR1 is LNHDA and CDR2 is SQIVND in the germline V gene (reference sequence). The germline V and J ends were trimmed by 0 bases and 4 bases, with 13 bases remaining between them. The CDR3 DNA reads TGTGCCAGTAGTATAGAGAGAACGGGCGGAAATCAGCCCCAGCATTTT. The encoded protein is CASSIERTGGNQPQHF.

This chain joins TRBV6-4 and TRBJ2-1; 12 nucleotides line up with TRBD2. Germline V gene sequence: CDR1 MRHNA, CDR2 SNTAGT. CDR3 size: 16 residues. With 4 bases clipped from V and 7 bases from J, the junction kept 8 bases outside the gene matches. Here the CDR3 reads CASSAQTSGSGNEQFF. The CDR3 region has the DNA TGTGCCAGCAGTGCACAGACTAGCGGGAGTGGTAATGAGCAGTTCTTC.

The chain employs TRBV5-4 and TRBJ1-1, with D tentatively TRBD1 (6 bases). The CDR3 spans 14 residues. Germline V gene sequence: CDR1 SGHNT, CDR2 YYREEE (reference sequence). V lost 2 bases and J 3 bases, leaving 11 bases between the germline ends. The CDR3 spells CASSFRGWDTEAFF. In DNA, the CDR3 is TGTGCCAGCAGCTTCAGGGGCTGGGACACTGAAGCTTTCTTT.

This chain connects TRBV28 to TRBJ2-2; D not resolved. Germline V gene data show CDR1 as MDHEN and CDR2 as SYDVKM. The CDR3 runs 12 residues. V was trimmed by 7 bases and J by 6 bases, leaving 9 bases between them. The CDR3 is CASTHPPGELFF. The CDR3 DNA reads as TGTGCCAGCACCCATCCCCCCGGGGAGCTGTTTTTT.

The rearrangement links TRBV7-9 to TRBJ1-1; no definite D call. CDR1 SEHNR and CDR2 FQNEAQ come from the germline V gene (reference sequence). The CDR3 consists of 16 residues. The V end was cut by 3 bases, the J end by 1 base, with 15 bases between. The CDR3 DNA reads as TGTGCCAGCAGCTTGGTCTTATCGCGGGCGAACACTGAAGCTTTCTTT. Residues: CASSLVLSRANTEAFF.

V usage is TRBV9 and J usage is TRBJ2-7, with D perhaps TRBD2 (6 bases). In germline, CDR1 is SGDLS, CDR2 YYNGEE. The CDR3 is made up of 14 amino acids. With 4 bases removed from V and 4 bases from J, the gap between germline ends came to 15 bases. Here the CDR3 DNA reads TGTGCCAGCAGCCCCAACGCTGGGAGGTACGAGCAGTACTTC. It is translated as CASSPNAGRYEQYF.

V gene TRBV5-1 combines with J gene TRBJ2-1; TRBD1 is a possible D gene (5 bases). Germline CDR1 reads SGHRS; CDR2 reads YFSETQ. CDR3 size: 14 residues. V was cut by 2 bases and J by 9 bases, with 15 bases left in between. CDR3 sequence: CASSFSRGGGEQFF. Written as DNA, the CDR3 is TGCGCCAGCAGCTTCTCTAGGGGTGGTGGTGAGCAGTTCTTC.

This chain connects TRBV18 to TRBJ1-1; 7 bases match TRBD1. The germline CDR1 and CDR2 sequences are KGHSH and LQKENI. The CDR3 runs to 16 residues. With V trimmed by 3 bases and J by 0 bases, 7 bases remained unmatched. The chain's CDR3 is CASSPFPGQMNTEAFF. The CDR3 DNA reads TGTGCCAGCTCACCTTTTCCGGGACAGATGAACACTGAAGCTTTCTTT.

This clone has a handful of counts. J is TRBJ1-4 and V is TRBV10-1; 9 nucleotides line up with TRBD1. The CDR3 runs 14 residues. The V segment lost 4 bases and the J segment 7 bases; nucleotides outside the gene matches: 4. CDR1 is WNHNN, CDR2 SYGVQD, per germline (reference sequence). The CDR3 region is CASSAGTGIEKLFF. DNA for the CDR3: TGCGCCAGCAGTGCCGGGACAGGGATTGAAAAACTGTTTTTT.

The chain employs TRBV10-3 and TRBJ2-2; a weak D match, TRBD2 (6 bases). Germline V gives CDR1 ENHRY, CDR2 SYGVKD. The CDR3 totals 16 residues. V was pared by 4 bases and J by 13 bases, with 25 bases between. The CDR3 bases are TGTGCCATCAGTGGGGGATCGGGACTCCGCACGGGCGGGCTGTTTTTT. Its protein is CAISGGSGLRTGGLFF.

The genes are TRBV9 and TRBJ2-7; D is uncertain. The germline V gene has CDR1 SGDLS and CDR2 YYNGEE. This CDR3 has 15 amino acids. Trimming shortened V by 0 bases and J by 2 bases, and 12 bases separated the two germline ends. The CDR3 nucleotides read TGTGCCAGCAGCGTAGGTTGGCTCCCGACCTACGAGCAGTACTTC. It translates to CASSVGWLPTYEQYF.

The V and J genes are TRBV28 and TRBJ2-2; D not resolved. This CDR3 has 18 residues. Germline V gene sequence: CDR1 MDHEN, CDR2 SYDVKM. Between the trimmed V and J ends, which lost 2 bases and 0 bases, there was a span of 16 bases. In DNA, the CDR3 is TGTGCCAGCAGTTTAGGGCGCAGATCACACGCGAACACCGGGGAGCTGTTTTTT. It yields the protein CASSLGRRSHANTGELFF.

The chain carries TRBV5-1 and TRBJ1-3, with D tentatively TRBD1 (6 bases). V lost 7 bases and J lost 0, with 11 bases in between. The CDR3 length is 14 residues. Germline loops: CDR1 SGHRS, CDR2 YFSETQ. The CDR3 loop reads CASRTESSGNTIYF. CDR3 nucleotide sequence: TGCGCCAGCCGGACAGAGAGCTCTGGAAACACCATATATTTT. Complete variable domain (other parts from reference TRBV5-1 and TRBJ1-3): KAGVTQTPRYLIKTRGQQVTLSCSPISGHRSVSWYQQTPGQGLQFLFEYFSETQRNKGNFPGRFSGRQFSNSRSEMNVSTLELGDSALYLCASRTESSGNTIYFGEGSWLTVV.

CDR3 sequence reads: CSVVGVASAGTTDTQYF. Written as DNA, the CDR3 is TGCAGCGTTGTAGGAGTCGCGTCCGCGGGGACTACAGATACGCAGTATTTT. The J gene is TRBJ2-3, the V gene TRBV29-1, with D possibly TRBD2 on 6 matching bases. The CDR3 spans 17 residues. Germline CDR1 is SQVTM and CDR2 is ANQGSEA. V was pared by 4 bases and J by 3 bases, with 23 bases between.

The chain combines TRBV4-3 with TRBJ2-2, with 7 bases identical to TRBD2. The V and J ends lost 0 bases and 2 bases, in that order; junction bases with no gene match: 6. The CDR3 is 17 amino acids. Germline CDR1 LGHNA, CDR2 YSLEER. The CDR3 sequence is CASSQETRGRNTGELFF. The CDR3 region has the DNA TGCGCCAGCAGCCAAGAGACTCGCGGGAGAAACACCGGGGAGCTGTTTTTT.

There are a few counts of this clone. The chain uses TRBV7-2 and TRBJ1-4, with D possibly matching TRBD1 (6 bases). This CDR3 is 14 amino acids long. Germline CDR1 SGHTA, CDR2 FQGNSA. Trimming shortened V by 4 bases and J by 0 bases, and 6 bases separated the two germline ends. The CDR3 sequence: CASSWTATNEKLFF. In DNA form, the CDR3 reads TGTGCCAGCAGCTGGACAGCAACTAATGAAAAACTGTTTTTT.